The present T cell receptor beta chain was sequenced within a study of Graves' ophthalmopathy and Graves' hyperthyroidism. This clonotype was seen many times. Additional autoimmune diseases, uncontrolled infections, pregnancy or lactation disqualified patients. From RNA, the CDR3 regions of TCR beta chains were amplified and sequenced. HTBI-primed first-round RT-PCR preceded second-round multiplex PCR. TCRdb re-called the multiplex PCR reads through MiXCR, storing one row per CDR3 protein. The table shows hundreds of thousands of distinct CDR3 sequences, with about a fifth occurring only once. Germline assignment: CDR1 SGHTA and CDR2 FQGNSA. Trimming removed 7 bases from V and 4 bases from J, with 15 bases in between. This CDR3 region has 14 residues.

The source is a woman in her 50s with Graves' ophthalmopathy. The chain joins TRBV7-2 to TRBJ2-3; no firm D call. Sequenced sample: peripheral blood. CDR3 sequence (DNA): TGTGCCAGCACCGCTTCTAGGTTGGCAGATACGCAGTATTTT. Encoded protein: CASTASRLADTQYF.